A selection of T cell receptor beta chains follows, all from one sample in a study of cytomegalovirus exposure and HLA in healthy donors. The data were produced by immunoSEQ multiplex PCR, yet TCRdb's version contains in-frame clones alone and is incomplete. The data show 180,000 or so clones, nearly 80% seen once. Sequencing used PBMCs. These receptor sequences come from a female donor in good health and CMV-seronegative. CDR3s include the opening cysteine and the closing phenylalanine or tryptophan. Each record gives: J gene, V gene, D gene, clone size, CDR3 DNA, CDR3 protein. D genes are given only for firm matches. The size of a clone is reported for some rows only, either as once, few or many, or as a class for expanded clones.

TRBJ2-7 | TRBV6-1 | TRBD1 | . | TGTGCCAGCAGGGACAGGGCAATCTCCTACGAGCAGTACTTC | CASRDRAISYEQYF
TRBJ1-1 | TRBV30 | . | . | TGTGCCTGGAGAGGTCGGGGGGGTAGGACTGAAGCTTTCTTT | CAWRGRGGRTEAFF
TRBJ1-1 | TRBV11-2 | . | . | TGTGCCAGCAGCTCAGGAGGGACTCTGAACACTGAAGCTTTCTTT | CASSSGGTLNTEAFF
TRBJ2-3 | TRBV19 | TRBD2 | . | TGTGCCAGTAGTAGGAGAAGCGGGGGAGGGACAGATACGCAGTATTTT | CASSRRSGGGTDTQYF
TRBJ2-3 | TRBV7-9 | . | . | TGTGCCAGCAGCTTAGGTGACAGCCGCACAGATACGCAGTATTTT | CASSLGDSRTDTQYF
TRBJ2-7 | TRBV6-5 | . | . | TGTGCCAGCAGTTACGGGCAGGTGGTAGGCGAGCAGTACTTC | CASSYGQVVGEQYF
TRBJ2-3 | TRBV4-2 | TRBD1 | . | TGTGCCAGCAGCCAGCTGACAGGACAGGGGGTCACAGATACGCAGTATTTT | CASSQLTGQGVTDTQYF
TRBJ1-4 | TRBV30 | . | . | TGTGCCTGGACCGGGGGTGAAAAACTGTTTTTT | CAWTGGEKLFF
TRBJ2-2 | TRBV7-9 | . | . | TGTGCCAGCAGAAGACAGGATGTCGGGGAGCTGTTTTTT | CASRRQDVGELFF
TRBJ1-4 | TRBV29-1 | TRBD1 | once | TGCAGCGTTTTGACAGGGGGCGGTGAAAAACTGTTTTTT | CSVLTGGGEKLFF
TRBJ1-6 | TRBV5-1 | . | few | TGCGCCAGCAGCTCGCAACCCCGGGGGTCCCGGGAGCCCCTCCACTTT | CASSSQPRGSREPLHF
TRBJ1-5 | TRBV28 | TRBD1 | . | TGTGCCAGCAGTTTAGGGACAGGGGGACAGCCCCAGCATTTT | CASSLGTGGQPQHF
TRBJ1-1 | TRBV12-5 | TRBD1 | once | TGTGCTAGTGTCCCCCGTCAGGGGGCGGGGACTGAAGCTTTCTTT | CASVPRQGAGTEAFF
TRBJ2-4 | TRBV15 | TRBD2 | . | TGTGCCACCAGCAGAGGCGGGAGAGAAAGGAAAAACATTCAGTACTTC | CATSRGGRERKNIQYF
TRBJ2-2 | TRBV6-1 | . | . | TGTGCCAGCAGGGCACAGGGACGGTCGGGGGAGCTGTTTTTT | CASRAQGRSGELFF
TRBJ1-2 | TRBV7-9 | . | . | TGTGCCAGCAGCTTAGGGAGCAGCTATGGCTACACCTTC | CASSLGSSYGYTF
TRBJ2-2 | TRBV29-1 | . | . | TGCAGCGTTGAAACCCAGGGCCACACCGGGGAGCTGTTTTTT | CSVETQGHTGELFF
TRBJ2-2 | TRBV4-3 | . | . | TGCGCCAGCAGCCCCCCAACTTCCGGGGAGCTGTTTTTT | CASSPPTSGELFF
TRBJ1-5 | TRBV30 | . | . | TGTGCCTGGAGCGACAGGTTGAATAGCAATCAGCCCCAGCATTTT | CAWSDRLNSNQPQHF
TRBJ2-7 | TRBV29-1 | . | few | TGCAGCGTTGCCGCGGGCGGCAGATACGAGCAGTACTTC | CSVAAGGRYEQYF
TRBJ2-2 | TRBV27 | TRBD2 | . | TGTGCCAGCAGTTTATACCGAGTTAGCGGGAGGGAACCCGGGGAGCTGTTTTTT | CASSLYRVSGREPGELFF
TRBJ2-7 | TRBV7-9 | . | once | TGTGCCAGCAGCTTAAGGGGATCCTACGAGCAGTACTTC | CASSLRGSYEQYF
TRBJ1-5 | TRBV2 | . | once | TGTGCCAGCAGTGATGGCTATCAGCCCCAGCATTTT | CASSDGYQPQHF
TRBJ1-1 | TRBV25-1 | . | few | TGTGCCAGCAGTGCCAGGGAAACTGCTTTCTTT | CASSARETAFF
TRBJ2-2 | TRBV7-3 | TRBD1 | . | TGTGCCAGCAGCCAACGGGGACAGTCGACCGGGGAGCTGTTTTTT | CASSQRGQSTGELFF
TRBJ1-2 | TRBV5-5 | TRBD1 | . | TGTGCCAGCAGCCTTTGGACAGGGCAGAATGGCTACACCTTC | CASSLWTGQNGYTF
TRBJ2-5 | TRBV11-2 | TRBD2 | . | TGTGCCAGCAGCGCCCGGCGGGGGGCGGTGGAGACCCAGTACTTC | CASSARRGAVETQYF
TRBJ1-2 | TRBV15 | . | once | TGTGCCACCAGCAGGTTCCGGGGAGAGCGCTACACCTTC | CATSRFRGERYTF
TRBJ1-1 | TRBV6-5 | . | few | TGTGCCAGCAGTTACTCGACAGCCATGAACACTGAAGCTTTCTTT | CASSYSTAMNTEAFF
TRBJ1-1 | TRBV5-1 | TRBD1 | once | TGCGCCAGCAGCATAACAGGGGTGAACACTGAAGCTTTCTTT | CASSITGVNTEAFF
TRBJ2-1 | TRBV5-4 | . | once | TGTGCCAGCAGCTCGTTAGCGGAGAACAATGAGCAGTTCTTC | CASSSLAENNEQFF
TRBJ2-2 | TRBV6-1 | . | many | TGTGCCAGCAGTGAAGCATGGGGCCCGAACACCGGGGAGCTGTTTTTT | CASSEAWGPNTGELFF
TRBJ1-6 | TRBV7-8 | TRBD1 | . | TGTGCCAGCAGCTTAGGGACAGGAAGTAATTCACCCCTCCACTTT | CASSLGTGSNSPLHF
TRBJ2-7 | TRBV21-1 | . | . | TGTGCCAGCAGACCGGACAGCCCCGGCGACGAGCAGTACTTC | CASRPDSPGDEQYF
TRBJ2-4 | TRBV6-1 | . | . | TGTGCCAGCAATGGCAGAGCCAAAAACATTCAGTACTTC | CASNGRAKNIQYF
TRBJ2-7 | TRBV5-1 | . | . | TGCGCCAGCAGACCATCGCCGCGGGTATACGAGCAGTACTTC | CASRPSPRVYEQYF
TRBJ1-6 | TRBV18 | . | . | TGTGCCAGCTCACCCATGCCTAATCCGGGTAATTCACCCCTCCACTTT | CASSPMPNPGNSPLHF
TRBJ1-5 | TRBV7-9 | TRBD1 | . | TGTTCCAGCAGCTACTCAGGGGGAAGACAGCCCCAGCATTTT | CSSSYSGGRQPQHF
TRBJ1-4 | TRBV2 | . | . | TGTGCCACCTGGAGGGGGGGCGAAGAAAAACTGTTTTTT | CATWRGGEEKLFF
TRBJ2-5 | TRBV7-2 | TRBD1 | . | TGTGCCAGCAGCCTGCAAGGGACAGGGCAAGAGACCCAGTACTTC | CASSLQGTGQETQYF
TRBJ1-5 | TRBV9 | . | . | TGTGCCAGCAGCGTAGGGACAGACCGCAATCAGCCCCAGCATTTT | CASSVGTDRNQPQHF
TRBJ2-3 | TRBV5-1 | TRBD1 | . | TGCGCCAGCAGCTTGGGACAGGGTGGAGATACGCAGTATTTT | CASSLGQGGDTQYF
TRBJ1-5 | TRBV21-1 | . | . | TGTGCCAGCAGCCCGGGCCAGGGGACGGCTTCGTGGCAGCCCCAGCATTTT | CASSPGQGTASWQPQHF
TRBJ2-1 | TRBV5-6 | TRBD2 | . | TGTGCCAGCAGCTTACTAGCGGGTGACAACAATGAGCAGTTCTTC | CASSLLAGDNNEQFF
TRBJ1-4 | TRBV7-8 | . | once | TGTGCCAGCAGCTTAGGGGCAGGGCGGGAGGGTGAAAAACTGTTTTTT | CASSLGAGREGEKLFF
TRBJ2-7 | TRBV6-5 | . | . | TGTGCCAGCAGTGACACAGGGTTCGAGCAGTACTTC | CASSDTGFEQYF
TRBJ1-2 | TRBV4-1 | TRBD1 | . | TGCGCCAGCAGCTCATCACCGGGACAGAGGGACTATGGCTACACCTTC | CASSSSPGQRDYGYTF
TRBJ2-7 | TRBV28 | TRBD2 | few | TGTGCCAGCAGTTTACTACTAGCGGGAGCTTCCTACGAGCAGTACTTC | CASSLLLAGASYEQYF
TRBJ2-2 | TRBV6-6 | TRBD1 | . | TGTGCCAGCAGTTACAGGGGGCACACCGGGGAGCTGTTTTTT | CASSYRGHTGELFF
TRBJ2-1 | TRBV13 | TRBD1 | . | TGTGCCAGCAGACCGAGGTTCAGGGGGCCCTACAATGAGCAGTTCTTC | CASRPRFRGPYNEQFF
TRBJ1-1 | TRBV9 | . | . | TGTGCCAGCAGCGTCACAGGGAGCACTGAAGCTTTCTTT | CASSVTGSTEAFF
TRBJ2-2 | TRBV29-1 | . | few | TGCAGCGCAGCGGGACAAAACACCGGGGAGCTGTTTTTT | CSAAGQNTGELFF
TRBJ2-2 | TRBV11-3 | . | . | TGTGCCAGCAGCGTATTACTCAACGCGAACACCGGGGAGCTGTTTTTT | CASSVLLNANTGELFF
TRBJ1-3 | TRBV15 | TRBD1 | few | TGTGCCACCAGCAGAGATTTCCCCAACAGGGGGTCTGGAAACACCATATATTTT | CATSRDFPNRGSGNTIYF